The 31 T cell receptor beta chains given below trace back to one sample, sequenced in a study of T cell responses to AZD1222 COVID-19 vaccine. Clones were read by immunoSEQ multiplex PCR, and TCRdb kept only the in-frame ones, dropping some. The top ten clones hold roughly 15% of a sample with some 96,000 clones, 85% to 90% of them seen once. The sample consisted of peripheral blood, taken 28 days after the second AZD1222 dose. These receptors originate from an adult who received the AZD1222 COVID-19 vaccine.

This chain connects TRBV7-6 to TRBJ1-1, with a tentative D call TRBD1 (6 bases). Per germline, CDR1 SGHVS and CDR2 FNYEAQ. With 2 bases removed from V and 8 bases from J, the gap between germline ends came to 18 bases. CDR3 size: 15 residues. The CDR3 DNA reads as TGTGCCAGCAGCTTAACTCGATCCTCAGGGGCAGAAGCTTTCTTT. It encodes CASSLTRSSGAEAFF.

The chain combines TRBV28 with TRBJ1-2; D is perhaps TRBD1 (5 bases). The CDR3 is made up of 13 amino acids. V was shortened by 3 bases and J by 9 bases, with 14 bases between the two germline ends. The V gene's germline CDR1 is MDHEN and CDR2 SYDVKM. The CDR3 loop is CASSLGQGNRYTF. DNA for the CDR3: TGTGCCAGCAGTTTGGGGCAGGGAAATCGCTACACCTTC.

This rearrangement joins TRBV7-8 to TRBJ2-7; tentative D call: TRBD2 (5 bases). This CDR3 region has 15 residues. Germline V CDR1 and CDR2: SGHVS, FQNEAQ. V dropped 1 base and J dropped 2 bases, with 12 bases sitting between them. CDR3 nucleotides: TGTGCCAGCAGCTTAGTGGCCGGGGTCCCCTACGAGCAGTACTTC. It translates to CASSLVAGVPYEQYF.

The chain joins TRBV12-5 to TRBJ1-1; TRBD1 aligns across 7 bases. Trimming cost V 7 bases and J 3 bases; bases outside gene matches: 11. The CDR3 runs to 15 residues. Germline V gene lookup returns CDR1 LGHNT and CDR2 FRNRAP. This chain's CDR3 is CASAITHRGDTEAFF. The CDR3 DNA sequence: TGTGCTAGTGCCATCACGCACAGGGGAGACACTGAAGCTTTCTTT.

This clone came up once. The chain recombines TRBV11-2 with TRBJ2-7; D is unclear. Trimming left V 5 bases short and J 6 bases short, with 17 bases between. This CDR3 contains 14 residues. In germline, CDR1 is SGHAT, CDR2 FQNNGV. CDR3 residues: CASSRGLVETEQYF. In DNA, the CDR3 is TGTGCCAGCAGCCGTGGCTTAGTAGAGACCGAGCAGTACTTC.

This clone appeared a single time. This rearrangement joins TRBV5-1 to TRBJ2-7; TRBD1 is a possible D gene (5 bases). Germline V gene data show CDR1 as SGHRS and CDR2 as YFSETQ. Trimming stripped 0 bases from V and 6 bases from J, with 13 bases between. The CDR3 is made up of 14 amino acids. CDR3 sequence reads: CASSLEGQLTEQYF. CDR3 DNA: TGCGCCAGCAGCTTGGAGGGGCAGCTAACCGAGCAGTACTTC.

The chain's CDR3 is CAISPTGGAGTQYF. The CDR3 DNA is TGTGCCATCAGTCCGACAGGGGGCGCGGGGACCCAGTACTTC. The chain joins TRBV10-3 to TRBJ2-5; 10 nucleotides align to TRBD1. Germline trimming cut 5 bases from V and 7 bases from J; bases unmatched to any gene: 7. The CDR3 consists of 14 residues. The germline gives CDR1 ENHRY, CDR2 SYGVKD.

The chain employs TRBV4-1 and TRBJ1-1; D is perhaps TRBD1 (6 bases). The germline V and J ends were trimmed by 0 bases and 0 bases, with 11 bases remaining between them. Germline V gene data show CDR1 as MGHRA and CDR2 as YSYEKL. CDR3 length: 16 amino acids. CDR3 protein: CASSQEAGAVNTEAFF. The DNA of the CDR3 is TGCGCCAGCAGCCAAGAGGCGGGGGCGGTGAACACTGAAGCTTTCTTT.

The V gene is TRBV5-6, the J gene TRBJ1-4; TRBD1 is a possible D gene (5 bases). The CDR3 is 13 residues long. V gave up 0 bases and J gave up 7 bases, with 7 bases separating them. Looked up from germline, CDR1 is SGHDT and CDR2 is YYEEEE. CDR3 loop: CASSLAQGEKLFF. The CDR3 region has the DNA TGTGCCAGCAGCTTGGCCCAGGGTGAAAAACTGTTTTTT.

The chain couples TRBV30 to TRBJ2-7, with TRBD2 matching over 10 bases. Germline V gene sequence: CDR1 GTSNPN, CDR2 SVGIG (reference sequence). With V trimmed by 5 bases and J by 0 bases, 7 bases remained unmatched. This CDR3 comprises 15 residues. In nucleotides, the CDR3 is TGTGCCTGGGCAAGGGGACTAGCGTTCTCCTACGAGCAGTACTTC. This gives the protein CAWARGLAFSYEQYF. Full variable domain (remainder filled in from reference TRBV30 and TRBJ2-7): SQTIHQWPATLVQPVGSPLSLECTVEGTSNPNLYWYRQAAGRGLQLLFYSVGIGQISSEVPQNLSASRPQDRQFILSSKKLLLSDSGFYLCAWARGLAFSYEQYFGPGTRLTVT.

V is TRBV28 and J is TRBJ2-2; possible D gene TRBD1, 6 bases. Germline CDR1 is MDHEN and CDR2 is SYDVKM. V was shortened by 5 bases and J by 2 bases, with 15 bases between the two germline ends. The CDR3 extends over 16 amino acids. The CDR3 nucleotides are TGTGCCAGCAGTAGCCCTGACAGGTCCAACACCGGGGAGCTGTTTTTT. This gives the protein CASSSPDRSNTGELFF.

The rearrangement links TRBV11-3 to TRBJ2-1, with D perhaps being TRBD1 or TRBD2 (6 bases each). V was clipped by 5 bases and J by 6 bases, with 14 bases between them. CDR1 is SGHNT and CDR2 is YENEEA in the germline V gene. This CDR3 comprises 14 residues. CDR3 region: CASSGQGGINEQFF. The DNA for the CDR3 is TGTGCCAGCAGCGGGCAAGGGGGGATCAATGAGCAGTTCTTC.

This chain connects TRBV18 to TRBJ2-2; 14 nucleotides match TRBD2. Trimming removed 0 bases from V and 5 bases from J; junction bases left unmatched: 5. This CDR3 has 18 amino acids. Germline V gene lookup returns CDR1 KGHSH and CDR2 LQKENI. This chain's CDR3 is CASSPPGTSGRGTGELFF. For the CDR3, the DNA is TGTGCCAGCTCACCACCCGGGACTAGCGGGAGAGGTACCGGGGAGCTGTTTTTT.

The rearrangement links TRBV19 to TRBJ2-1; tentatively, D is TRBD2 (5 bases). V lost 11 bases and J 2 bases, leaving 13 bases between the germline ends. Germline CDR1 LNHDA, CDR2 SQIVND (reference sequence). The CDR3 contains 13 residues. The chain's CDR3 is CAVHSEAYNEQFF. CDR3 nucleotide sequence: TGTGCCGTGCATTCGGAGGCCTACAATGAGCAGTTCTTC.

This chain uses TRBV28 with TRBJ1-6; no clear D. Trimming pared 5 bases from V and 5 bases from J, leaving 7 bases between. CDR1 MDHEN and CDR2 SYDVKM come from the germline V gene. The CDR3 runs to 13 residues. CDR3 DNA sequence: TGTGCCAGCAGTCTCCAACATAATTCACCCCTCCACTTT. The encoded protein is CASSLQHNSPLHF.

Notes on this clone: At one boundary the junction diverges from the germline segment, which might be a read error. The V call is TRBV30, the J call TRBJ2-1, with 15 bases that match TRBD2. This CDR3 is built from 15 residues. CDR1 GTSNPN and CDR2 SVGIG come from the germline V gene (reference sequence). CDR3 amino acids: CGGLAGGRSYNEQFF. The CDR3 DNA follows: TGCGGGGGACTAGCGGGAGGAAGATCCTACAATGAGCAGTTCTTC.

This chain joins TRBV19 and TRBJ2-2, with D possibly matching TRBD1 (5 bases). From germline, CDR1 is LNHDA and CDR2 SQIVND (reference sequence). V dropped 5 bases and J dropped 5 bases, with 12 bases sitting between them. This CDR3 spans 14 amino acids. The CDR3 sequence is CASSPRGGTGELFF. CDR3 in DNA: TGTGCCAGTAGTCCAAGGGGTGGTACCGGGGAGCTGTTTTTT.

The gene calls are TRBV5-5 and TRBJ2-1; TRBD1 is a possible D gene (6 bases). Deletions cut 0 bases from V and 0 bases from J, with 19 bases between. The CDR3 length is 19 residues. Per germline, CDR1 SGHKS and CDR2 YYEKEE (reference sequence). DNA of the CDR3: TGTGCCAGCAGCTTGGGCCTCGGACAGCCTCCTAGCTCCTACAATGAGCAGTTCTTC. Amino acids: CASSLGLGQPPSSYNEQFF.

The chain recombines TRBV28 with TRBJ1-5; no clear D gene. The V end was cut by 3 bases, the J end by 4 bases, with 7 bases between. The CDR3 consists of 13 residues. Germline assignment: CDR1 MDHEN and CDR2 SYDVKM. Here the CDR3 reads CASSFDRNQPQHF. As DNA, the CDR3 is TGTGCCAGCAGTTTTGACCGTAATCAGCCCCAGCATTTT. The full variable domain, its missing parts supplied by reference TRBV28 and TRBJ1-5, is DVKVTQSSRYLVKRTGEKVFLECVQDMDHENMFWYRQDPGLGLRLIYFSYDVKMKEKGDIPEGYSVSREKKERFSLILESASTNQTSMYLCASSFDRNQPQHFGDGTRLSIL.

The J gene is TRBJ1-2, the V gene TRBV28, with 7 bases that match TRBD1. The CDR3 loop spans 14 amino acids. CDR1 and CDR2 from the germline V gene are MDHEN and SYDVKM. V was pared by 6 bases and J by 3 bases, with 7 bases of the junction left unmatched. CDR3 DNA: TGTGCCAGCAGGCAGGGGGGGTCGGACTATGGCTACACCTTC. This translates into CASRQGGSDYGYTF.

The chain joins TRBV11-2 to TRBJ2-1; D is uncertain. V gave up 1 base and J gave up 3 bases, with 13 bases separating them. CDR1 is SGHAT, CDR2 FQNNGV, per germline. The CDR3 runs 16 residues. The CDR3 nucleotides read TGTGCCAGCAGCTTAGTCGGCTCCCGGAACTACAATGAGCAGTTCTTC. Encoded protein: CASSLVGSRNYNEQFF. Supplemented by reference TRBV11-2 and TRBJ2-1, the full variable domain reads EAGVAQSPRYKIIEKRQSVAFWCNPISGHATLYWYQQILGQGPKLLIQFQNNGVVDDSQLPKDRFSAERLKGVDSTLKIQPAKLEDSAVYLCASSLVGSRNYNEQFFGPGTRLTVL.

This clone has only one observation. The chain employs TRBV19 and TRBJ2-7; D is perhaps TRBD1 (6 bases). The CDR3 extends over 14 amino acids. Trimming shortened V by 5 bases and J by 7 bases, and 18 bases separated the two germline ends. Germline V gene data show CDR1 as LNHDA and CDR2 as SQIVND (reference sequence). CDR3 in DNA: TGTGCCAGTAGTGACAGGACGAAAACTCGGGAGCAGTACTTC. Translated: CASSDRTKTREQYF.

The rearrangement links TRBV18 to TRBJ1-1; 7 nucleotides agree with TRBD1. With 6 bases clipped from V and 1 base from J, the junction kept 5 bases outside the gene matches. This CDR3 spans 14 amino acids. The germline CDR1 and CDR2 sequences are KGHSH and LQKENI. The CDR3, as DNA: TGTGCCAGCTCTCAAGACAGGGCGAACACTGAAGCTTTCTTT. It yields the protein CASSQDRANTEAFF.

This rearrangement joins TRBV7-8 to TRBJ1-4; weak D call: TRBD1 (6 bases). V lost 4 bases and J 7 bases, leaving 19 bases between the germline ends. The CDR3 is made up of 16 amino acids. Germline V gene data show CDR1 as SGHVS and CDR2 as FQNEAQ. The DNA for the CDR3 is TGTGCCAGCAGCTCCGAGGGGGTAGGCTGGGGTGAAAAACTGTTTTTT. It yields the protein CASSSEGVGWGEKLFF.

The chain couples TRBV24-1 to TRBJ1-5; TRBD1 aligns across 7 bases. V shed 7 bases, J shed 2 bases, and the junction held 7 bases outside the gene matches. The germline gives CDR1 KGHDR, CDR2 SFDVKD. CDR3 length equals 15 residues. Here the CDR3 reads CATSQQGIGNQPQHF. The CDR3 region has the DNA TGTGCCACCAGCCAACAGGGGATTGGCAATCAGCCCCAGCATTTT.

This clone appeared a single time. This rearrangement joins TRBV9 to TRBJ1-5; D gene ambiguous. The CDR3 extends over 13 amino acids. Germline-derived CDR1 and CDR2 are SGDLS and YYNGEE. V lost 3 bases, J lost 6 bases, and 10 bases lay in between. CDR3 in amino acids: CASSATYGQPQHF. CDR3 DNA sequence: TGTGCCAGCAGCGCGACTTATGGTCAGCCCCAGCATTTT.

J is TRBJ1-1 and V is TRBV6-5; TRBD1 is a possible D gene (5 bases). CDR3 length: 15 amino acids. Trimming pared 0 bases from V and 1 base from J, leaving 9 bases between. Germline lookup yields CDR1 MNHEY and CDR2 SVGAGI. The CDR3 DNA follows: TGTGCCAGCAGTTACTCGGCTACAGGGAACACTGAAGCTTTCTTT. Its translation: CASSYSATGNTEAFF.

The chain recombines TRBV2 with TRBJ1-6; TRBD1 matches 7 bases. CDR3 length: 18 amino acids. The J segment lost 0 bases and the V segment lost 5 bases, leaving 10 bases of the junction unmatched. Germline V CDR1 and CDR2: SNHLY, FYNNEI. CDR3 loop: CASSTKPGGSSYNSPLHF. The CDR3 DNA sequence: TGTGCCAGCAGTACCAAACCAGGGGGAAGCTCCTATAATTCACCCCTCCACTTT.

The rearrangement uses TRBV6-5 and TRBJ1-5, with a weak D call TRBD1 (5 bases). The CDR3 is made up of 15 amino acids. CDR1 and CDR2 from the germline V gene are MNHEY and SVGAGI. V was clipped by 0 bases and J by 5 bases, with 11 bases between them. The CDR3 sequence is CASSYSGTLDQPQHF. As DNA, the CDR3 is TGTGCCAGCAGTTACTCCGGGACGTTGGATCAGCCCCAGCATTTT.

The J gene is TRBJ1-5, the V gene TRBV19, with TRBD1 identical over 7 bases. Germline V CDR1 and CDR2: LNHDA, SQIVND (reference sequence). The junction had 8 bases not matched to a gene; V was cut back by 4 bases and J by 5 bases. CDR3 length equals 15 residues. The CDR3 nucleotides read TGTGCCAGTAGTACGACAGGGAGGGACTATCAGCCCCAGCATTTT. Translated: CASSTTGRDYQPQHF. Full variable domain (missing parts from reference TRBV19 and TRBJ1-5): DGGITQSPKYLFRKEGQNVTLSCEQNLNHDAMYWYRQDPGQGLRLIYYSQIVNDFQKGDIAEGYSVSREKKESFPLTVTSAQKNPTAFYLCASSTTGRDYQPQHFGDGTRLSIL.

The J gene is TRBJ1-1, the V gene TRBV9; 8 positions agree with TRBD1. Germline CDR1 SGDLS, CDR2 YYNGEE. The CDR3 is 16 residues long. With 0 bases clipped from V and 11 bases from J, the junction kept 15 bases outside the gene matches. CDR3 coding DNA: TGTGCCAGCAGCGTAGCTGGGGGACAGGACAGCCCTAGGGCTTTCTTT. Residues: CASSVAGGQDSPRAFF.